A single sample gave rise to the 28 T cell receptor beta chains below, sequenced in a study of molecular identifiers for immune sequencing clone quantification. TCRdb passed the PCR reads through MiXCR, listing each CDR3 protein once. The table shows some 580,000 distinct CDR3 sequences, with 25% occurring only once. Material for sequencing was naive CD8+ T cells from blood, with Jurkat cell RNA spiked in. Subset of the sample: FACS-sorted CD8+CD4-CCR7+CD45RA+ naive T cells. These receptors all come from a human donor in good health. Some libraries in this study had Jurkat cell RNA spiked in.

In its sample, this clonotype was seen a few times. J is TRBJ2-4 and V is TRBV9; D ambiguous. Deletions cut 0 bases from V and 13 bases from J, with 14 bases between. The CDR3 runs 13 residues. Per germline, CDR1 SGDLS and CDR2 YYNGEE. The CDR3 spells CASSVASDAPQYF. CDR3 coding DNA: TGTGCCAGCAGCGTAGCAAGCGACGCCCCACAGTACTTC.

In this sample, this clonotype turned up many times. The rearrangement uses TRBV7-9 and TRBJ2-2, with D perhaps matching TRBD1 (6 bases). The CDR3 length is 17 residues. Trimming cost V 5 bases and J 1 base, with 17 bases left between them. CDR1 and CDR2 (germline): SEHNR, FQNEAQ (reference sequence). The CDR3 nucleotides read TGTGCCAGCAGCCGTTCCCCCGGACAGAAGAACACCGGGGAGCTGTTTTTT. This sequence encodes CASSRSPGQKNTGELFF.

This clonotype was counted many times. The chain carries TRBV30 and TRBJ2-1; 9 bases line up with TRBD2. V lost 0 bases and J lost 9; bases outside the gene matches: 3. The CDR3 runs to 13 residues. Per germline, CDR1 GTSNPN and CDR2 SVGIG (reference sequence). In DNA form, the CDR3 reads TGTGCCTGGAGTGTGCTAGCGGGGTTTGAGCAGTTCTTC. Translating gives CAWSVLAGFEQFF.

This clonotype has only a few counts. V usage is TRBV27 and J usage is TRBJ1-1, with a weak D call TRBD1 (5 bases). V lost 2 bases and J lost 5, with 12 bases in between. From germline, CDR1 is MNHEY and CDR2 SMNVEV (reference sequence). The CDR3 is 14 amino acids. The CDR3 loop reads CASSLRGLDTEAFF. The CDR3 bases are TGTGCCAGCAGTTTAAGGGGCCTTGATACTGAAGCTTTCTTT.

This chain uses TRBV28 with TRBJ2-3, with D possibly matching TRBD1 (6 bases). The V and J ends lost 6 bases and 0 bases respectively, with 19 bases between them. CDR1 MDHEN and CDR2 SYDVKM come from the germline V gene. The CDR3 is 17 residues long. The CDR3 is CASSQARLGASTDTQYF. The CDR3 DNA follows: TGTGCCAGCAGCCAAGCCCGGCTGGGGGCCAGCACAGATACGCAGTATTTT.

The chain's CDR3 is CASRVQGVDTEAFF. In DNA form, the CDR3 reads TGCGCCAGCCGAGTCCAGGGGGTGGACACTGAAGCTTTCTTT. The rearrangement links TRBV4-1 to TRBJ1-1, with TRBD1 matching 7 bases. J was trimmed by 3 bases and V by 8 bases; bases with no gene match: 9. Per germline, CDR1 MGHRA and CDR2 YSYEKL. This CDR3 has 14 residues.

In the case of this clonotype: A much more abundant neighbour one base away suggests this may be a read error. This chain joins TRBV7-9 and TRBJ2-4; D may correspond to TRBD1 or TRBD2 (5 bases each). Germline lookup yields CDR1 SEHNR and CDR2 FQNEAQ (reference sequence). This CDR3 spans 15 amino acids. The CDR3 DNA is TGTGCCAGCAGCTTAGCCGGGACCTTCCTAAACATTCAGCACTTC. This encodes CASSLAGTFLNIQHF.

J is TRBJ2-1 and V is TRBV12-3 or TRBV12-4, with 9 bases lining up with TRBD2. J lost 10 bases, V lost 3 bases, and 22 bases had no gene match. This CDR3 spans 19 amino acids. The CDR3 spells CASSLGTYSSGGHDGEQFF. The CDR3 DNA follows: TGTGCCAGCAGTTTGGGGACCTACAGTAGCGGGGGCCACGACGGGGAGCAGTTCTTC.

This clonotype was seen a few times. J is TRBJ2-7 and V is TRBV21-1; the table names TRBD1, a call not compared with the DNA. TRBV21-1 is recorded as a pseudogene. The CDR3 runs to 17 residues. The DNA of the CDR3 is TGTGCCAGCAGCAAAGTATCCCGGCACCCCGACGGGGGCGAGCAGTACTTC. Translating it yields CASSKVSRHPDGGEQYF.

This clonotype was detected ten times or more. In nucleotides, the CDR3 is TGTGCCAGCAGCTTATTGGGGGGCTCCACAGATACGCAGTATTTT. The encoded protein is CASSLLGGSTDTQYF. The V and J genes are TRBV7-9 and TRBJ2-3; D tentatively reads TRBD1 or TRBD2 (6 bases each). This CDR3 comprises 15 residues. Germline assignment: CDR1 SEHNR and CDR2 FQNEAQ (reference sequence). V was clipped by 2 bases and J by 2 bases, with 11 bases between them.

The chain uses TRBV3-1 and TRBJ2-1; 7 positions agree with TRBD2. Germline lookup yields CDR1 LGHDT and CDR2 YNNKEL (reference sequence). The CDR3 consists of 15 residues. V shed 4 bases and J 4 bases; nucleotides not matched to a gene: 7. The CDR3 DNA follows: TGTGCCAGCAGCCCGGAAGCGGGGCTTTACAATGAGCAGTTCTTC. Protein: CASSPEAGLYNEQFF.

In the case of this clonotype: A much larger clone differs from this one at a single base, so this may be a read error. For the CDR3, the DNA is TGTGCCAGCAGCCCGAGACAGGGGTGGACAGATGCGCAGTATTTT. Translating it yields CASSPRQGWTDAQYF. This rearrangement joins TRBV2 to TRBJ2-3, with 8 bases identical to TRBD1. The CDR3 consists of 15 residues. Germline-derived CDR1 and CDR2 are SNHLY and FYNNEI.

This clonotype was observed a handful of times. The rearrangement joins TRBV19 to TRBJ2-1; 13 nucleotides align to TRBD2. Per the germline V gene, CDR1 is LNHDA and CDR2 is SQIVND (reference sequence). There are 15 residues in the CDR3. With 6 bases clipped from V and 8 bases from J, the junction kept 7 bases outside the gene matches. This chain's CDR3 is CASRTGTSGIYEQFF. CDR3 nucleotides: TGTGCCAGTAGAACCGGGACTAGCGGGATATATGAGCAGTTCTTC.

With respect to this clonotype: A much larger clone is a single base away; this may be a read error. The chain is built from TRBV30 and TRBJ2-7, with D unresolved. This CDR3 is 12 amino acids long. From germline, CDR1 is GTSNPN and CDR2 SVGIG (reference sequence). Trimming took 8 bases from V and 0 from J, leaving 11 bases between them. The CDR3 loop is CARTRDSYEQYF. The CDR3, as DNA: TGTGCCCGGACGCGAGACTCCTACGAGCAGTACTTC. Using reference TRBV30 and TRBJ2-7 for the parts outside the CDR3, the full variable domain is SQTIHQWPATLVQPVGSPLSLECTVEGTSNPNLYWYRQAAGRGLQLLFYSVGIGQISSEVPQNLSASRPQDRQFILSSKKLLLSDSGFYLCARTRDSYEQYFGPGTRLTVT.

Note on this clonotype: A single base separates this from a much larger clone, so it may be a read error. The chain links TRBV30 to TRBJ2-7, with 9 bases fitting TRBD1. The germline V gene encodes CDR1 GTSNPN and CDR2 SVGIG (reference sequence). V shed 1 base and J 6 bases; nucleotides not matched to a gene: 7. The CDR3 has 14 residues. The CDR3 is CAWSDGTGFREQYF. The CDR3 region has the DNA TGTGCCTGGAGTGACGGGACAGGGTTCCGCGAGCAGTACTTC.

A word on this clonotype: At one of its ends the junction is not consistent with the germline gene, which may arise from a read error. The rearrangement uses TRBV20-1 and TRBJ1-2, with 7 bases lining up with TRBD1. This CDR3 spans 13 amino acids. Germline V gives CDR1 DFQATT, CDR2 SNEGSKA (reference sequence). The CDR3 protein is CSARDHYRGGYIF. In nucleotides, the CDR3 is TGCAGTGCTAGAGATCACTACAGGGGAGGCTACATCTTC.

The rearrangement joins TRBV9 to TRBJ1-6, with TRBD1 as a possible D gene (5 bases). Germline V gene lookup returns CDR1 SGDLS and CDR2 YYNGEE. Trimming pared 4 bases from V and 9 bases from J, leaving 17 bases between. The CDR3 sequence is 15 residues long. As DNA, the CDR3 is TGTGCCAGCAGCCCGAGACAGACGTTGGGTTCACCCCTCCACTTT. This translates into CASSPRQTLGSPLHF. The full variable domain, in which reference TRBV9 and TRBJ1-6 provide the parts outside the CDR3, is DSGVTQTPKHLITATGQRVTLRCSPRSGDLSVYWYQQSLDQGLQFLIQYYNGEERAKGNILERFSAQQFPDLHSELNLSSLELGDSALYFCASSPRQTLGSPLHFGNGTRLTVT.

This chain connects TRBV19 to TRBJ2-2, with TRBD2 matching over 9 bases. The CDR3 covers 15 residues. The germline V gene encodes CDR1 LNHDA and CDR2 SQIVND (reference sequence). The J segment lost 5 bases and the V segment lost 3 bases, leaving 4 bases of the junction unmatched. The CDR3 here is CASSISAGGTGELFF. The CDR3 DNA reads TGTGCCAGTAGTATTTCAGCGGGGGGTACCGGGGAGCTGTTTTTT.

At least ten counts were recorded for this clonotype. This chain uses TRBV6-2 or TRBV6-3 with TRBJ2-7, with D unresolved. In germline, CDR1 is MNHEY, CDR2 SVGEGT. With 8 bases removed from V and 0 bases from J, the gap between germline ends came to 5 bases. This CDR3 is built from 11 residues. CDR3 amino acids: CASRSSYEQYF. The CDR3 DNA follows: TGTGCCAGCCGGTCCTCCTACGAGCAGTACTTC.

Many counts were recorded for this clonotype. The chain links TRBV11-2 to TRBJ1-1; D is undetermined. Germline loops: CDR1 SGHAT, CDR2 FQNNGV. The CDR3 covers 12 residues. Trimming took 4 bases from V and 11 from J, leaving 14 bases between them. CDR3 amino acids: CASSWNLVGAFF. DNA for the CDR3: TGTGCCAGCAGCTGGAATTTAGTCGGGGCTTTCTTT. The variable domain in full, with the rest retrieved from reference TRBV11-2 and TRBJ1-1, is EAGVAQSPRYKIIEKRQSVAFWCNPISGHATLYWYQQILGQGPKLLIQFQNNGVVDDSQLPKDRFSAERLKGVDSTLKIQPAKLEDSAVYLCASSWNLVGAFFGQGTRLTVV.

Comment on this clonotype: This may be a read error, as it is one base from a much larger clone. The gene calls are TRBV27 and TRBJ1-5, with 7 nucleotides matching TRBD1. Germline V CDR1 and CDR2: MNHEY, SMNVEV (reference sequence). The CDR3 spans 16 residues. CDR3 nucleotides: TGTCCCAGCAGTTTATCGGGACAGAATAGCAATCAGCCCCAGCATTTT. It specifies CPSSLSGQNSNQPQHF.

The rearrangement joins TRBV19 to TRBJ2-7, with 8 bases aligning to TRBD2. V lost 3 bases to trimming and J lost 5 bases; unmatched junction nucleotides: 9. Germline loops: CDR1 LNHDA, CDR2 SQIVND (reference sequence). The CDR3 sequence is 15 residues long. The DNA for the CDR3 is TGTGCCAGTAGTATCCAGAGCGGGAGCTTCCACGAGCAGTACTTC. Translation: CASSIQSGSFHEQYF.

The chain recombines TRBV4-3 with TRBJ2-1; 8 nucleotides align to TRBD1. V gave up 1 base and J gave up 4 bases; unmatched junction bases: 12. The CDR3 consists of 18 residues. Looked up from germline, CDR1 is LGHNA and CDR2 is YSLEER. The CDR3 DNA is TGCGCCAGCAGCCAAGTTCTGCTACAACAGGGGGGTTACAATGAGCAGTTCTTC. Protein product: CASSQVLLQQGGYNEQFF.

This clonotype was detected many times. The V and J genes are TRBV9 and TRBJ2-2; tentatively, D is TRBD1 (6 bases). V was trimmed by 4 bases and J by 7 bases, leaving 20 bases between them. The CDR3 extends over 16 amino acids. Germline V gene data show CDR1 as SGDLS and CDR2 as YYNGEE. CDR3 protein: CASSPPDRLIGGELFF. The CDR3 nucleotides read TGTGCCAGCAGCCCCCCTGACAGGTTGATTGGCGGGGAGCTGTTTTTT. The whole variable domain, filled in from reference TRBV9 and TRBJ2-2, reads DSGVTQTPKHLITATGQRVTLRCSPRSGDLSVYWYQQSLDQGLQFLIQYYNGEERAKGNILERFSAQQFPDLHSELNLSSLELGDSALYFCASSPPDRLIGGELFFGEGSRLTVL.

Of note for this clonotype: Possible read error: a much larger clone is one base away. The chain couples TRBV6-1 to TRBJ2-7, with 7 bases identical to TRBD2. The CDR3 runs to 14 residues. Per germline, CDR1 MNHNS and CDR2 SASEGT. CDR3 sequence reads: CASRGPGTTYGQYF. CDR3 nucleotides: TGTGCCAGCAGAGGGCCCGGGACTACCTACGGGCAGTACTTC.

This clonotype came up a few times. V gene TRBV7-9 combines with J gene TRBJ2-2, with D unresolved. Germline V gene sequence: CDR1 SEHNR, CDR2 FQNEAQ (reference sequence). Trimming removed 5 bases at V and 2 bases at J, with 12 bases between. There are 15 residues in the CDR3. The CDR3 is CASSPPGYNTGELFF. The CDR3 DNA reads as TGTGCCAGCAGCCCACCCGGGTACAACACCGGGGAGCTGTTTTTT.

This clonotype has ten or more counts. The V call is TRBV30, the J call TRBJ2-7; TRBD2 agrees at 10 bases. This CDR3 has 13 residues. With 4 bases clipped from V and 6 bases from J, the junction kept 6 bases outside the gene matches. The V gene's germline CDR1 is GTSNPN and CDR2 SVGIG (reference sequence). The CDR3 coding sequence is TGTGCCTGGAACCTAGCGGGAGTCGGCGAGCAGTACTTC. Translating gives CAWNLAGVGEQYF.

The chain couples TRBV27 to TRBJ2-7; D assignment may be TRBD1 or TRBD2 (5 bases each). The CDR3 is 16 amino acids. CDR1 and CDR2 from the germline V gene are MNHEY and SMNVEV (reference sequence). V was cut by 2 bases and J by 1 base, with 15 bases left in between. CDR3 DNA sequence: TGTGCCAGCAGTTTACGAGGGGTAGGGGAGTCCTACGAGCAGTACTTC. Translated, it gives CASSLRGVGESYEQYF.